What follows is one T cell receptor (beta chain) and its context. The sample is drawn from a study of OX40 agonist ivuxolimab in advanced cancers. Sequencing used immunoSEQ multiplex PCR; TCRdb keeps in-frame clones, though not all of them. This sample has tens of thousands of clones; around 79% occur once, and the top ten carry 4.5% to 6%. V lost 0 bases and J lost 0, with 10 bases in between. This CDR3 contains 16 residues. CDR1 SGDLS and CDR2 YYNGEE come from the germline V gene. Sequenced here: CD4+ or CD8+ T cells sorted from blood, sampled in a trial of the OX40 agonist ivuxolimab. The TCR was taken from an adult with an advanced solid tumor such as melanoma, head and neck, liver or kidney cancer. V gene TRBV9 combines with J gene TRBJ2-1; D might be TRBD2 (5 bases). The CDR3 loop is CASSVEGGSSYNEQFF. The CDR3 DNA is TGTGCCAGCAGCGTAGAGGGCGGGTCCTCCTACAATGAGCAGTTCTTC.